Listed below are T cell receptor beta chains from one sample, sequenced in a study of shared clonotypes between healthy human individuals. Clones were sequenced by immunoSEQ multiplex PCR, and TCRdb holds only the in-frame ones, with some missing. The table has 1.5 million to 1.9 million clones, approximately 98% seen once; the top ten hold roughly 0.4%. The sample taken for sequencing was naive CD4+ T cells sorted from blood. The receptor set was obtained from a man aged 25 to 40 in good health. Both conserved end residues are part of each CDR3. Fields, in order: V gene, CDR3 protein.

TRBV18	CASSTTAGRTDTQYF
TRBV10-3	CAIKDGGQAGGLIEQYF
TRBV28	CASSLGATGGTEAFF
TRBV9	CASSAGTGYEQYF
TRBV5-1	CASSFSTNTGELFF
TRBV18	CASSPIGGDEQYF
TRBV6-1	CASSGLGYEQYF
TRBV2	CASSNTGGNGYTF
TRBV11-3	CASSFSSQDIQYF
TRBV7-2	CASTLGGRLSGNTIYF
TRBV9	CASSATRGFDEQFF
TRBV25-1	CASSEYRPGLAGADTQYF
TRBV15	CATSRDRWQVQETQYF
TRBV28	CASSLSAGQTGQFF
TRBV15	CATSRDTRVEYEQYF
TRBV18	CASSPPASTLSHEQFF
TRBV29-1	CSVEGPGTNPEQYF
TRBV28	CASSPPPGTGEEKLFF
TRBV5-4	CASSLQAGSNQETQYF
TRBV10-3	CAISESTGGNTDTQYF
TRBV7-9	CASSFMGEAFF
TRBV5-1	CASIHHRRGNQPQHF
TRBV28	CASSSRQGVRNEQFF
TRBV28	CASSLSGQGNTEAFF
TRBV6-5	CASRVPGQEGYTF
TRBV15	CATSRAGTADEKLFF
TRBV7-2	CASSIGTGVALAGNTIYF
TRBV7-9	CASSETGVETQYF
TRBV9	CASSVEGGPGDTQYF
TRBV2	CATAGTDQETQYF
TRBV7-8	CASSSGTNTYEQYF
TRBV7-2	CASSFRVLGELFF
TRBV10-3	CAISPRNRGEGYGYTF
TRBV29-1	CSVEGGDRGGYEQYF
TRBV2	CASCREMHTEAFF
TRBV11-2	CASSLSFERDIYEQYF
TRBV6-5	CASGRRRVTEAFF
TRBV5-1	CASRAKGGVGEKLFF
TRBV6-5	CASSSGYGYTF
TRBV10-1	CASSGRSTEAFF
TRBV4-1	CASSQIIRQGSSYNEQFF
TRBV5-1	CASNRQLTGTSGSPDDNEQFF
TRBV19	CASSWTGTTDTQYF
TRBV18	CASSLAGTSGPDTQYF
TRBV10-2	CASSPGTSGRDTQYF
TRBV29-1	CSVSGTRIGYEQYF
TRBV9	CASTTGLNTGELFF
TRBV5-4	CASSLLSGQGREKLFF
TRBV27	CASSLIAGTSGEQYF
TRBV12-1	CASSFKGGPYEQYF
TRBV10-3	CAIGMGASGATGELFF
TRBV27	CASSTTGLWTF
TRBV18	CASSLLRPGTSGRASYEQYF
TRBV19	CASSILPSGSMNEQFF
TRBV18	CASSPYGQSSYEQYF
TRBV29-1	CSVFGLRGGGRPSYNEQFF
TRBV30	CAWSGGPRTGELFF
TRBV28	CASNSGGQGNYEQYF
TRBV30	CAWRTTGGGYEQYF
TRBV28	CASRLGGPHEQYF